This T cell receptor (beta chain) stems from a study of technical replicates of blood from a few donors. TCRdb's copy holds only in-frame clones and misses some; the assay was immunoSEQ multiplex PCR. The table lists 44,000 or so clones, roughly 90% of them singletons, with 3.9% in the top ten. This CDR3 contains 18 residues. Trimming removed 9 bases from V and 0 bases from J; junction bases left unmatched: 20. Per germline, CDR1 MNHEY and CDR2 SMNVEV (reference sequence). Sequencing was carried out using PBMCs. V is TRBV27 and J is TRBJ2-7, with 7 bases lining up with TRBD2. The receptor was isolated from a human donor in good health. Some clones in this sample may be carry-over from other donors' samples. The CDR3 spells CASPTLPKSGASSYEQYF. The CDR3 DNA sequence: TGTGCCAGTCCTACGCTTCCGAAAAGCGGGGCAAGCTCCTACGAGCAGTACTTC.